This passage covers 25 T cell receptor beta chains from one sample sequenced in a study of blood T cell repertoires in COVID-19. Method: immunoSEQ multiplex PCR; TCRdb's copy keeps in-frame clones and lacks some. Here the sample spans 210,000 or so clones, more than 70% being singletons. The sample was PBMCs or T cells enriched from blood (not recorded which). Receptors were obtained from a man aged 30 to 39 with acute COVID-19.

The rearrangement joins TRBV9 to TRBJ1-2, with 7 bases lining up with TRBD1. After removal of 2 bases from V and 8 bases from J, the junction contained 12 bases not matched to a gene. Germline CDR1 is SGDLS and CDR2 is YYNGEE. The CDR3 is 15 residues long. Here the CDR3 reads CASSVAGTEHEGYTF. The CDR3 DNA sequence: TGTGCCAGCAGCGTTGCCGGGACAGAGCACGAGGGCTACACCTTC.

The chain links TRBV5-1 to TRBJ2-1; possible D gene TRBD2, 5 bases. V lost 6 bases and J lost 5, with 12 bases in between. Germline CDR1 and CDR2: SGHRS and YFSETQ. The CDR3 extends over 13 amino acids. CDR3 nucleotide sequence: TGCGCCAGCACGGTTGCTAGCCACAATGAGCAGTTCTTC. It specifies CASTVASHNEQFF.

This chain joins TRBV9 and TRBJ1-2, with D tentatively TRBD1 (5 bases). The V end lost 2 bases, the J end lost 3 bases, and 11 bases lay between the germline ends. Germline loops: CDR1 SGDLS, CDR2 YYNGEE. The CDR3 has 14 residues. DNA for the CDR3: TGTGCCAGCAGCGTTCTGACAGCCGACTATGGCTACACCTTC. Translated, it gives CASSVLTADYGYTF.

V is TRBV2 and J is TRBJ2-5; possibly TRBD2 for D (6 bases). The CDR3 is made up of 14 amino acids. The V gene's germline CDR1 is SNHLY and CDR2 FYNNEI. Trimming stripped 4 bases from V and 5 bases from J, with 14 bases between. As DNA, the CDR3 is TGTGCCAGCAGTGGAGCAAGTGGAGGGGAGACCCAGTACTTC. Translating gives CASSGASGGETQYF.

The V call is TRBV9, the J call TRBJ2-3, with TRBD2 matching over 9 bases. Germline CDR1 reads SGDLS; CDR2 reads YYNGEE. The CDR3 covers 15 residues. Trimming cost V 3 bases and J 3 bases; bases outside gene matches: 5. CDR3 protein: CASSGRLAETDTQYF. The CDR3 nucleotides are TGTGCCAGCAGCGGTAGACTAGCGGAGACAGATACGCAGTATTTT.

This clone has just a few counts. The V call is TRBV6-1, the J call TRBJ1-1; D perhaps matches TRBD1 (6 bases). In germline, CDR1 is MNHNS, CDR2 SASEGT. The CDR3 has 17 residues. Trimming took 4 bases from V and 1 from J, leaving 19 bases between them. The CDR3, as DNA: TGTGCCAGCAGTGTCTCTGCGGGGGGCGCCGGGAACACTGAAGCTTTCTTT. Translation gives CASSVSAGGAGNTEAFF.

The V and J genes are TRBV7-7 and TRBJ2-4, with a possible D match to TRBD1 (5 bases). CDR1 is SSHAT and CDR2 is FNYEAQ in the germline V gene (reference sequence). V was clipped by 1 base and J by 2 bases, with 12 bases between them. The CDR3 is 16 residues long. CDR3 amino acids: CASSLDARVPKNIQYF. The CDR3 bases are TGTGCCAGCAGCTTAGATGCCAGGGTTCCCAAAAACATTCAGTACTTC.

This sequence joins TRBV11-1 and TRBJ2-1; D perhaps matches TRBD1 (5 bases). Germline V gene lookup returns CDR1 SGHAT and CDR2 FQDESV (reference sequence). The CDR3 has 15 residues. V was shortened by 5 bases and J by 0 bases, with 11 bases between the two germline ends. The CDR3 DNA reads TGTGCCAGCAGCGATAGGGGTAGCTCCTACAATGAGCAGTTCTTC. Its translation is CASSDRGSSYNEQFF. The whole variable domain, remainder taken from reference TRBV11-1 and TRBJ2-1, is EAEVAQSPRYKITEKSQAVAFWCDPISGHATLYWYRQILGQGPELLVQFQDESVVDDSQLPKDRFSAERLKGVDSTLKIQPAELGDSAMYLCASSDRGSSYNEQFFGPGTRLTVL.

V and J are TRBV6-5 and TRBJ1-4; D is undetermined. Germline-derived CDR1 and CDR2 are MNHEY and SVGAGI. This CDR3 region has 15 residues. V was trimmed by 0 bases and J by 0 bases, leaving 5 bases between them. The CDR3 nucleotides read TGTGCCAGCAGTTACTCTCCGGCAACTAATGAAAAACTGTTTTTT. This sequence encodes CASSYSPATNEKLFF.

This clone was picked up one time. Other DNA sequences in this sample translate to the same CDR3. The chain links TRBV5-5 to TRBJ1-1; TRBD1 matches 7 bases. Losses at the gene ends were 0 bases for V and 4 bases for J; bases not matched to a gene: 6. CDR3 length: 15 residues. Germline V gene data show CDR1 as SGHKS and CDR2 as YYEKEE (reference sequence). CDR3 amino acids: CASSLGDRVVTEAFF. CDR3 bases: TGTGCCAGCAGCTTGGGCGACAGGGTAGTCACTGAAGCTTTCTTT.

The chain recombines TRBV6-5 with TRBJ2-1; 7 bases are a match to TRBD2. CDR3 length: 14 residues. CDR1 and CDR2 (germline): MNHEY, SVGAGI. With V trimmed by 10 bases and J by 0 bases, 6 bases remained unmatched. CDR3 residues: CATLGRSSYNEQFF. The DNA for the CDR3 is TGTGCCACCCTCGGGAGGAGCTCCTACAATGAGCAGTTCTTC.

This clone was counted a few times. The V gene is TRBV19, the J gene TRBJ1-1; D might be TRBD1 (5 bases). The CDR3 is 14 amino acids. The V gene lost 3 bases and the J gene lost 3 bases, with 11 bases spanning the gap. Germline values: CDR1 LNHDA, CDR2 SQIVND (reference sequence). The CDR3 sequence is CASSIAGRDTEAFF. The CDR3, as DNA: TGTGCCAGTAGTATCGCAGGGAGGGACACTGAAGCTTTCTTT.

The CDR3 coding sequence is TGTGCCAGCAGCTTACCCACCAGGATCTCCTACGAGCAGTACTTC. Translating gives CASSLPTRISYEQYF. V is TRBV9 and J is TRBJ2-7, with D uncertain. V was pared by 4 bases and J by 0 bases, with 14 bases between. CDR1 and CDR2 from the germline V gene are SGDLS and YYNGEE. The CDR3 has 15 residues.

In nucleotides, the CDR3 is TGTGCCAGCAGCTTGGGGACAGTCAATTCACCCCTCCACTTT. Residues: CASSLGTVNSPLHF. The gene calls are TRBV5-6 and TRBJ1-6, with D perhaps matching TRBD1 (6 bases). CDR3 size: 14 residues. In germline, CDR1 is SGHDT, CDR2 YYEEEE. V was cut by 0 bases and J by 7 bases, with 8 bases left in between.

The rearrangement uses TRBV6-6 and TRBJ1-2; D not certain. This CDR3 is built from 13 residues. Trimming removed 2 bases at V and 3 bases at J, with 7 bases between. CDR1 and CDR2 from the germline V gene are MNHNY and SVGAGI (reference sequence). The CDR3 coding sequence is TGTGCCAGCAGTTACGGCAAAGACTATGGCTACACCTTC. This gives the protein CASSYGKDYGYTF.

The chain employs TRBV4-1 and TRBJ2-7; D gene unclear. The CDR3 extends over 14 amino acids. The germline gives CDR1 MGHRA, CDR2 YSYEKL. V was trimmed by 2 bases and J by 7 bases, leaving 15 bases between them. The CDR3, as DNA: TGCGCCAGCAGCCAACCCTCCCAGTCTGATGAGCAGTACTTC. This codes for CASSQPSQSDEQYF.

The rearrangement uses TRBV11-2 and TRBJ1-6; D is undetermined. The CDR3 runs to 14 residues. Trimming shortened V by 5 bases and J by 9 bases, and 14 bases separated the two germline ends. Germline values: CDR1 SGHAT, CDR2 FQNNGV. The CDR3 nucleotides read TGTGCCAGCAGCCTATCCGTTGGAGTTTCACCCCTCCACTTT. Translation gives CASSLSVGVSPLHF.

CDR3 residues: CASSGAVSSYNSPLHF. DNA of the CDR3: TGTGCCAGCAGTGGGGCAGTGAGCTCCTATAATTCACCCCTCCACTTT. The J gene is TRBJ1-6, the V gene TRBV2; D not certain. Looked up from germline, CDR1 is SNHLY and CDR2 is FYNNEI. There are 16 residues in the CDR3. Between the trimmed V and J ends, which lost 4 bases and 0 bases, there was a span of 10 bases.

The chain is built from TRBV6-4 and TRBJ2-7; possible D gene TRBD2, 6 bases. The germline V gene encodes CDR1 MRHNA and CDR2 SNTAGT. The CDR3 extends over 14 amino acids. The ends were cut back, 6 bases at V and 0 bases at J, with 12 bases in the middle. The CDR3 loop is CASSPIADSYEQYF. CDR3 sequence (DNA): TGTGCCAGCAGCCCTATAGCGGACTCCTACGAGCAGTACTTC.

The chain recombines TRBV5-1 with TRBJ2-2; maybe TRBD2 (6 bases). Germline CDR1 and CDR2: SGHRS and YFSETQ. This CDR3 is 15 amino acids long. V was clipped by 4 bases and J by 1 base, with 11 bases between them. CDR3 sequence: CASSPGTLNTGELFF. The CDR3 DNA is TGCGCCAGCAGCCCGGGGACTTTGAACACCGGGGAGCTGTTTTTT. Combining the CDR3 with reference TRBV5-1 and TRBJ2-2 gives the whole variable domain KAGVTQTPRYLIKTRGQQVTLSCSPISGHRSVSWYQQTPGQGLQFLFEYFSETQRNKGNFPGRFSGRQFSNSRSEMNVSTLELGDSALYLCASSPGTLNTGELFFGEGSRLTVL.

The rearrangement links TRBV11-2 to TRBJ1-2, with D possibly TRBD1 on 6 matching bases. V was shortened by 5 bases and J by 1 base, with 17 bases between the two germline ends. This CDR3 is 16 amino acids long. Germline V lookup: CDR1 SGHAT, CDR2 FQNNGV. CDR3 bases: TGTGCCAGCAGCCTAACCTCTCAGGGGATTAACTATGGCTACACCTTC. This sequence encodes CASSLTSQGINYGYTF. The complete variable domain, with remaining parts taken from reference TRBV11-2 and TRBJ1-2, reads EAGVAQSPRYKIIEKRQSVAFWCNPISGHATLYWYQQILGQGPKLLIQFQNNGVVDDSQLPKDRFSAERLKGVDSTLKIQPAKLEDSAVYLCASSLTSQGINYGYTFGSGTRLTVV.

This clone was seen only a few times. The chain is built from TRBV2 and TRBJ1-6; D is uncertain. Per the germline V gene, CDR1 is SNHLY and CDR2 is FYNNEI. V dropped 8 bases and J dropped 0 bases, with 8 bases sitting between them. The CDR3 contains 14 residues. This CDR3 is CASETDSYNSPLHF. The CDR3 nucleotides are TGTGCCAGCGAAACAGACTCCTATAATTCACCCCTCCACTTT.

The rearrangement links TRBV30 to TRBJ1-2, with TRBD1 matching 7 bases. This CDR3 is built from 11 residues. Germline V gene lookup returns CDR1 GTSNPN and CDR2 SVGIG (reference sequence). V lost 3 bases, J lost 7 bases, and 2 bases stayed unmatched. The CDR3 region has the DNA TGTGCCTGGAGAGGGGGCAGTGGCTACACCTTC. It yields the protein CAWRGGSGYTF.

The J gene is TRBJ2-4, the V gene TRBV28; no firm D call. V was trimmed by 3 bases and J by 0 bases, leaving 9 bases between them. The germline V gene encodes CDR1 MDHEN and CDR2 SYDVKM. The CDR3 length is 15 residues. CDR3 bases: TGTGCCAGCAGTTTGGTTGACACAGCCAAAAACATTCAGTACTTC. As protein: CASSLVDTAKNIQYF. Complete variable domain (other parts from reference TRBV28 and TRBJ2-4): DVKVTQSSRYLVKRTGEKVFLECVQDMDHENMFWYRQDPGLGLRLIYFSYDVKMKEKGDIPEGYSVSREKKERFSLILESASTNQTSMYLCASSLVDTAKNIQYFGAGTRLSVL.

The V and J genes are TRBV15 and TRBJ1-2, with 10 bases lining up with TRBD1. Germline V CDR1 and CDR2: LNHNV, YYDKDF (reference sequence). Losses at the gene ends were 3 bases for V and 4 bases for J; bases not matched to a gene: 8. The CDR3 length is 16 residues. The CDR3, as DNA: TGTGCCACCAGCAGGGACCATGGGACAGGGGCCTATGGCTACACCTTC. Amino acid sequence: CATSRDHGTGAYGYTF. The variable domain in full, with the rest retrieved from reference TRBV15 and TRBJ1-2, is DAMVIQNPRYQVTQFGKPVTLSCSQTLNHNVMYWYQQKSSQAPKLLFHYYDKDFNNEADTPDNFQSRRPNTSFCFLDIRSPGLGDTAMYLCATSRDHGTGAYGYTFGSGTRLTVV.